This T cell receptor (beta chain) comes out of a study of blood T cell repertoires in COVID-19. Whole-study context: COVID-19 samples collected from the United States, Italy and Spain covered acute and convalescent phases. From T cells, B-cell-depleted T cells, or PBMCs came the material, which was cDNA or gDNA.

This clone has only a few counts. The V segment lost 7 bases and the J segment 0 bases; nucleotides outside the gene matches: 11. This CDR3 is 17 amino acids long. Per the germline V gene, CDR1 is SGHNT and CDR2 is YENEEA. Under the authors' procedure: Estimates of nucleated cell counts were drawn from the amplification of reference gene primers. Sequencing used immunoSEQ multiplex PCR; TCRdb keeps in-frame clones, though not all of them. D and trimming come from the DNA, and the V and J calls and clone size come from that table. The sample holds about 140,000 clones, approximately 86% seen once. The sample was peripheral blood. This TCR was sampled from an older woman with acute or convalescent COVID-19. This chain connects TRBV11-3 to TRBJ2-1; TRBD2 matches 8 bases. The CDR3 sequence is CASTIDRGGSSYNEQFF. CDR3 in DNA: TGTGCCAGCACCATTGACCGGGGGGGGAGCTCCTACAATGAGCAGTTCTTC.